A single TCR beta chain is shown here with its context. The data are from a study of shared clonotypes between healthy human individuals. With V trimmed by 3 bases and J by 6 bases, 6 bases remained unmatched. CDR1 and CDR2 (germline): SGHTA, FQGNSA. The CDR3 extends over 16 amino acids. CD45RA+ naive and CD45RA-negative memory subsets were separated from CD4+ cells. Each cell subset's genomic DNA was divided evenly among several immunoSEQ plates. Sequenced by immunoSEQ multiplex PCR; TCRdb stores in-frame clones only, minus some. The profile shows a few million clones, approximately 93% of them singletons.

The sequence derives from a man between 18 and 29 years old in good health. Some clones in this sample may be carry-over from other donors' samples. Material: naive CD4+ T cells from PBMCs. Noted subset: CD45RA+ positively selected. J is TRBJ2-1 and V is TRBV7-2, with TRBD2 identical over 12 bases. In nucleotides, the CDR3 is TGTGCCAGCAGCTTGGGACTAGCGGGTCGGGTCAATGAGCAGTTCTTC. Translating gives CASSLGLAGRVNEQFF.